The following is a T cell receptor (beta chain) sequence with its context. Its antigen is as yet unknown. The CDR3 has 16 residues. The ends were cut back, 2 bases at V and 6 bases at J, with 16 bases in the middle. Germline loops: CDR1 SGHVS, CDR2 FNYEAQ. The data were obtained in a study of shared clonotypes between healthy human individuals. General study findings and limits: Generation probabilities were higher for clonotypes shared across all four sorted-subset donors than for unshared ones. Several donors held about 5% of naive CD4 clonotypes in common.

This table comes from immunoSEQ multiplex PCR, and its TCRdb copy is limited to in-frame clones, with some not included. This table holds about 1.1 million clones, 75% to 80% found once. Naive CD45RA+ and memory CD45RA-negative subsets were split from CD4+ cells. V usage is TRBV7-6 and J usage is TRBJ2-2, with D perhaps given as TRBD1 or TRBD2 (5 bases each). The TCR was taken from a man aged 18 to 30 in good health. Some clones in this sample may be carry-over from other donors' samples. Sequenced material: memory CD4+ T cells from PBMCs. Subset of the sample: CD45RA-negative fraction. CDR3 amino acids: CASSLSGTTLPGELFF. The DNA for the CDR3 is TGTGCCAGCAGCTTAAGTGGGACGACCCTCCCCGGGGAGCTGTTTTTT.